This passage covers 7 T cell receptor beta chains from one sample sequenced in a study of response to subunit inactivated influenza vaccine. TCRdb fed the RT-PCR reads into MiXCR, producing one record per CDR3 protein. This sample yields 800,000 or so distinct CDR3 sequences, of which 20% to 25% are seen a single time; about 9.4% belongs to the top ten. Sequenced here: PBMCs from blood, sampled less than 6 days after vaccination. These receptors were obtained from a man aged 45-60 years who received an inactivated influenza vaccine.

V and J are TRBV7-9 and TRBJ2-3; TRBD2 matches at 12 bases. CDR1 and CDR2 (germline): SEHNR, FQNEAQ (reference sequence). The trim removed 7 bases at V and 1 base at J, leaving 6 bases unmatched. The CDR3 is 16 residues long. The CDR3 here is CASTRGLAGRTDTQYF. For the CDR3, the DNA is TGTGCCAGCACCAGGGGACTAGCGGGTCGCACAGATACGCAGTATTTT.

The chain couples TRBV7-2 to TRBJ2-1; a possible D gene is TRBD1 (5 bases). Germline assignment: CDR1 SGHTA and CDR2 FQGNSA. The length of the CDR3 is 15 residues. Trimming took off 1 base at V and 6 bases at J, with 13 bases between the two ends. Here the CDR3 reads CASSLEGFSINEQFF. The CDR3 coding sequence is TGTGCCAGCAGCTTAGAGGGGTTCTCTATCAATGAGCAGTTCTTC.

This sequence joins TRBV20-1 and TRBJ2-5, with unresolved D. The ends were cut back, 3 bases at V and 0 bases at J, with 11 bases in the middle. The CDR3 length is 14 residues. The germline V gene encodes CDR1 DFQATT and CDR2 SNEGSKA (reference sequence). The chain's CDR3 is CSASPASDQETQYF. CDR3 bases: TGCAGTGCTAGCCCGGCCAGCGACCAAGAGACCCAGTACTTC.

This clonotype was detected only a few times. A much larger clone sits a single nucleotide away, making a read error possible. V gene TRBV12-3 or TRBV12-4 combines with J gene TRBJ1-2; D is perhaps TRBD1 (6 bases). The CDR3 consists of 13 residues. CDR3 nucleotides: TGTGCCAGCAGATTAGGGGGGAACTATGGCTACACCTTC. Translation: CASRLGGNYGYTF.

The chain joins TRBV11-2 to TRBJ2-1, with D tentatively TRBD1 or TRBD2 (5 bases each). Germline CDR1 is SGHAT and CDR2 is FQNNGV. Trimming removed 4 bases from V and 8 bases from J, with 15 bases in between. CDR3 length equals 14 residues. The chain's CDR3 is CASSSMGVWDEQFF. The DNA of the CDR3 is TGTGCCAGCAGCTCGATGGGGGTTTGGGATGAGCAGTTCTTC.

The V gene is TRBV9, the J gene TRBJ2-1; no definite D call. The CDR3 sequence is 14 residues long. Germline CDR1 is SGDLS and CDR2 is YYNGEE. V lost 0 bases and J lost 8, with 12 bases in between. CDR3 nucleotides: TGTGCCAGCAGCGTAGCACCGGCCGGCGATGAGCAGTTCTTC. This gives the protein CASSVAPAGDEQFF. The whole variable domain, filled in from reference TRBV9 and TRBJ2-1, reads DSGVTQTPKHLITATGQRVTLRCSPRSGDLSVYWYQQSLDQGLQFLIQYYNGEERAKGNILERFSAQQFPDLHSELNLSSLELGDSALYFCASSVAPAGDEQFFGPGTRLTVL.

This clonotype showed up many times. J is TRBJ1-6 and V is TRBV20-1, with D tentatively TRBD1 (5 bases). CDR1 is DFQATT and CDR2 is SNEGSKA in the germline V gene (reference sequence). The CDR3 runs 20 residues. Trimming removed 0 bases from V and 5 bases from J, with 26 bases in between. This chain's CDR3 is CSARDLDSDGPHENNSPLHF. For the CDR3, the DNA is TGCAGTGCTAGAGATCTAGACAGCGATGGTCCTCACGAAAATAATTCACCCCTCCACTTT.